Presented here are 6 T cell receptor beta chains from one specimen sequenced in a study of T cell repertoires in cytomegalovirus infection. TCRdb reanalysed the reads using MiXCR and keeps one entry per CDR3 protein. The sample contains some 560,000 distinct CDR3 sequences, almost 40% of which appear only once. Their antigens are not known. The sample here was cultured PBMCs, taken from culture after CMV antigen stimulation. The receptor source for this set is a human donor in good health (CMV status not recorded). Some clones in this sample may be carry-over from other donors' samples.

V gene TRBV7-9 combines with J gene TRBJ1-1; D uncertain. V was cut by 5 bases and J by 0 bases, with 19 bases left in between. CDR3 length: 17 residues. Germline V gives CDR1 SEHNR, CDR2 FQNEAQ (reference sequence). CDR3 in amino acids: CASSPRERKDLNTEAFF. The CDR3 DNA sequence: TGTGCCAGCAGCCCTCGAGAGAGAAAGGACTTGAACACTGAAGCTTTCTTT.

The chain joins TRBV28 to TRBJ2-7; tentative D call: TRBD1 (6 bases). Trimming removed 6 bases from V and 0 bases from J, with 15 bases in between. The length of the CDR3 is 15 residues. Germline CDR1 MDHEN, CDR2 SYDVKM. The chain's CDR3 is CASRVQGPLSYEQYF. DNA of the CDR3: TGTGCCAGCAGAGTACAGGGACCTCTCTCCTACGAGCAGTACTTC.

In this sample, this clonotype turned up many times. V is TRBV7-2 and J is TRBJ2-5; D remains ambiguous. Germline V gene data show CDR1 as SGHTA and CDR2 as FQGNSA. The CDR3 runs 15 residues. The V end lost 1 base, the J end lost 4 bases, and 13 bases lay between the germline ends. The chain's CDR3 is CASSLGGRAIETQYF. DNA for the CDR3: TGTGCCAGCAGCTTAGGCGGTAGGGCTATAGAGACCCAGTACTTC.

The count of this clonotype is one. The conserved final phenylalanine or tryptophan is absent from the CDR3, which likely points to a read error. The rearrangement joins TRBV7-2 to TRBJ2-1; D call uncertain. Germline loops: CDR1 SGHTA, CDR2 FQGNSA. V was trimmed by 3 bases and J by 9 bases, leaving 6 bases between them. The CDR3 extends over 11 amino acids. The CDR3 region has the DNA TGTGCCAGCAGCTTTAGACTTGAGCAGTTCTTA. This translates into CASSFRLEQFL.

This chain connects TRBV6-6 to TRBJ2-6; the D gene is possibly TRBD1 (6 bases). CDR1 is MNHNY and CDR2 is SVGAGI in the germline V gene (reference sequence). The CDR3 runs to 15 residues. V lost 10 bases and J lost 0, with 13 bases in between. CDR3 loop: CATTETGSGANVLTF. For the CDR3, the DNA is TGTGCCACCACTGAGACAGGCTCTGGGGCCAACGTCCTGACTTTC.

In this sample, this clonotype turned up once. The chain couples TRBV7-9 to TRBJ2-4; D assignment may be TRBD1 or TRBD2 (7 bases each). There are 17 residues in the CDR3. Germline V gene data show CDR1 as SEHNR and CDR2 as FQNEAQ (reference sequence). V shed 5 bases and J shed 0 bases, with 17 bases lying between them. Written as DNA, the CDR3 is TGTGCCAGCAGCCCCCAGGGGGGGGCACTAGCCAAAAACATTCAGTACTTC. As protein: CASSPQGGALAKNIQYF.